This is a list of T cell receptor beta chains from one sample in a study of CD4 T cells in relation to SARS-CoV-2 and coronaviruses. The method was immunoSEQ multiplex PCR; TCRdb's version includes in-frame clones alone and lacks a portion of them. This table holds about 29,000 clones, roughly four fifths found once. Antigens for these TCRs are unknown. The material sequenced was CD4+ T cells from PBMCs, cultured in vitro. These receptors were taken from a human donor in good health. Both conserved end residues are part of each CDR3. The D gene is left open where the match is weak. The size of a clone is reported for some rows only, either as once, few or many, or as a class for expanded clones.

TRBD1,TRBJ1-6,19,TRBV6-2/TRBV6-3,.,TGTGCCAGCAGTTACATATCGGGACAGGGGGTGGTGTTCGGTTCACCCCTCCACTTT,CASSYISGQGVVFGSPLHF
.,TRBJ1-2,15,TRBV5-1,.,TGCGCCAGCAAGGTCGAATCGGGCCTGAACTATGGCTACACCTTC,CASKVESGLNYGYTF
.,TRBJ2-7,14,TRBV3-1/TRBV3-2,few,TGTGCCAGCAGCCAACGCGGACAGCTATACGAGCAGTACTTC,CASSQRGQLYEQYF
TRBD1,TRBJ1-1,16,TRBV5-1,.,TGCGCCAGCAGCTTGGACACACAGGGGGGGAACACTGAAGCTTTCTTT,CASSLDTQGGNTEAFF
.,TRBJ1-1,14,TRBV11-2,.,TGTGCCAGCAGCTCCGACAGACTGAACACTGAAGCTTTCTTT,CASSSDRLNTEAFF
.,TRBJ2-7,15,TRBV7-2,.,TGTGCCAGCTCTATCGGTCCGTCCGGGGGCTACGAGCAGTACTTC,CASSIGPSGGYEQYF
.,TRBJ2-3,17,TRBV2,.,TGTGCCAGCAGCCAACGGGCCTCCCCCCGGAGCACAGATACGCAGTATTTT,CASSQRASPRSTDTQYF
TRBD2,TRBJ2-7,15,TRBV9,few,TGTGCCAGCAGCGTAGATGCTAGCGGAACCTACGAGCAGTACTTC,CASSVDASGTYEQYF
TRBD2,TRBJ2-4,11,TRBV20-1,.,TGCAGTGCTACGTCGCGGGGGACTCAGTACTTC,CSATSRGTQYF
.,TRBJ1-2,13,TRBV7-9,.,TGTGCCAGCAGCTTAGATTCGGGAAGAGGCTACACCTTC,CASSLDSGRGYTF
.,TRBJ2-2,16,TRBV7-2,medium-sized,TGTGCCAGCAGCCCCGGTGGGAATGCGAACACCGGGGAGCTGTTTTTT,CASSPGGNANTGELFF
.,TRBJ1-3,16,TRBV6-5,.,TGTGCCAGCAGTTACTCGAGGGCAGGGTCTGGAAACACCATATATTTT,CASSYSRAGSGNTIYF
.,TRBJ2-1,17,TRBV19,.,TGTGCCAGTAGTCCGGAATTGGGTCGCCCGCCTTGGAATGAGCAGTTCTTC,CASSPELGRPPWNEQFF
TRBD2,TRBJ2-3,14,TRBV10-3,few,TGTGCCATCAGTGTGTCGGGGGGGGCAGATACGCAGTATTTT,CAISVSGGADTQYF
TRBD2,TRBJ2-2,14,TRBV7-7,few,TGTGCTAGCAGCTTAGGACTAGACGGCGGGGAGCTGTTTTTT,CASSLGLDGGELFF
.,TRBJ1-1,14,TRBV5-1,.,TGCGCCAGCAGCTTGGGACAGGCTGACACTGAAGCTTTCTTT,CASSLGQADTEAFF
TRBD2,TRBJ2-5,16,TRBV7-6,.,TGTGCCAGCGCCTCATCGGTGGCGGGGGGGCCGGAGACCCAGTACTTC,CASASSVAGGPETQYF
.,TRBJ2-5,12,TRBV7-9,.,TGTGCCAGCAGCTTAGCTTCGGAGACCCAGTACTTC,CASSLASETQYF
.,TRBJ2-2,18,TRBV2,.,TGTGCCAGCAGGACTAGGGGGTTTTCCGGGACAGCCACCGGGGAGCTGTTTTTT,CASRTRGFSGTATGELFF
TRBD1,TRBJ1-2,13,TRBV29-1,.,TGCAGCGTTGAAGGACAGGGGGTCTATGGCTACACCTTC,CSVEGQGVYGYTF
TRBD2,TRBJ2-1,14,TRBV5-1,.,TGCGCCAGCAGCTACCCTAGCGGCTACAATGAGCAGTTCTTC,CASSYPSGYNEQFF
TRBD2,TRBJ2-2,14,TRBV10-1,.,TGCGCCAGCAGTGTTAGCGGGGAAACCGGGGAGCTGTTTTTT,CASSVSGETGELFF
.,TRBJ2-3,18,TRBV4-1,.,TGCGCCAGCAGCCAAGGTCATGACGGACGCTCTAGCACAGATACGCAGTATTTT,CASSQGHDGRSSTDTQYF
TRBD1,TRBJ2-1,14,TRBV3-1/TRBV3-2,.,TGTGCCAGCAGCCAAGAACAGGGGGGCAATGAGCAGTTCTTC,CASSQEQGGNEQFF
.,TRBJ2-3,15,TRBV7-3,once,TGTGCCAGCAGCTCCCGCAGGGCGGACACAGATACGCAGTATTTT,CASSSRRADTDTQYF
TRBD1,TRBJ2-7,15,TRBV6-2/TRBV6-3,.,TGTGCCAGCAGTTCGTTACGGGACAGGGATGACGAGCAGTACTTC,CASSSLRDRDDEQYF
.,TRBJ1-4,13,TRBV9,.,TGTGCCAGCAGCCGTGGGCCTAATGAAAAACTGTTTTTT,CASSRGPNEKLFF
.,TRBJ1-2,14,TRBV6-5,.,TGTGCCAGCACTCCCGCGGGGGGGGCCTATGGCTACACCTTC,CASTPAGGAYGYTF
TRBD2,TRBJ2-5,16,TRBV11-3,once,TGTGCCAGCAGCCGGGGGGCTAGCGGGACCAAAGAGACCCAGTACTTC,CASSRGASGTKETQYF
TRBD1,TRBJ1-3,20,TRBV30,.,TGTGCCTGGACAACACTCTGGGACAGGGGGCCGGGGTTATCTGGAAACACCATATATTTT,CAWTTLWDRGPGLSGNTIYF
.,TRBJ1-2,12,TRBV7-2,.,TGTGCCAGCAGCTTATCAGGTTCTGGCTACACCTTC,CASSLSGSGYTF
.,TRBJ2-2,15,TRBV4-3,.,TGCGCCAGCAGCCAAGAACTTTCGGGGACCGGGGAGCTGTTTTTT,CASSQELSGTGELFF
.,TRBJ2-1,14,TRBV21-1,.,TGTGCCAGCAAGAAGCGGGGGGGTAGGAATGAGCAGTTCTTC,CASKKRGGRNEQFF
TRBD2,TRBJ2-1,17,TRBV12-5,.,TGTGCTAGTGGTTTGGGAGCGACTAGCGGGGGGGACGATGAGCAGTTCTTC,CASGLGATSGGDDEQFF
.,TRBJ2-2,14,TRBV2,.,TGTGCCAGCAGCGAAAGGGGTGGGGCCGGGGAGCTGTTTTTT,CASSERGGAGELFF
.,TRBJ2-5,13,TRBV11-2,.,TGTGCCAGCAGCTTCGGCCGCTCGGAGACCCAGTACTTC,CASSFGRSETQYF
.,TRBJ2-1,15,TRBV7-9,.,TGTGCCAGCAGCTTGGGGGCTGGGTCCTACAATGAGCAGTTCTTC,CASSLGAGSYNEQFF
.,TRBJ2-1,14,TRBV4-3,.,TGCGCCAGCAGCCAAGACACCCCCTACAATGAGCAGTTCTTC,CASSQDTPYNEQFF
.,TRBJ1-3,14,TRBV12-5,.,TGTGCTAGTGGCCCGAGGGGGATTGGAAACACCATATATTTT,CASGPRGIGNTIYF
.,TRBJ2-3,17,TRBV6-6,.,TGTGCCAGCAGTCTCGAGGGACCGCCGCTACCCTTTTATACGCAGTATTTT,CASSLEGPPLPFYTQYF
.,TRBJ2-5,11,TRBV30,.,TGTGCCTCAGGACCGGGAGAGACCCAGTACTTC,CASGPGETQYF
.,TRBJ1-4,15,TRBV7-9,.,TGTGCCAGCAGCTTAGGTGGCTCGGGGGGGACAAAACTGTTTTTT,CASSLGGSGGTKLFF
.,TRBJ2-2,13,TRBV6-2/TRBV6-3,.,TGTGCCAGCAGCCCCCAGGGAATCGGGGAGCTGTTTTTT,CASSPQGIGELFF
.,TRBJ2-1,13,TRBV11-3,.,TGTGCCAGCAGCTCGTACAGTGTCAATGAGCAGTTCTTC,CASSSYSVNEQFF
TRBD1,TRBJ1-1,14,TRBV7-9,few,TGTGCCAGCAGCTGGGACAGGCTGAACACTGAAGCTTTCTTT,CASSWDRLNTEAFF
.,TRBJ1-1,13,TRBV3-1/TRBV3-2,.,TGTGCCAGCAGAGCGACAGTGAACACTGAAGCTTTCTTT,CASRATVNTEAFF
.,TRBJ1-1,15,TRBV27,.,TGTGCCAGCAGTTCCCCGCCTCGTCTGAACACTGAAGCTTTCTTT,CASSSPPRLNTEAFF
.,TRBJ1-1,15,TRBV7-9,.,TGTGCCAGCAGCTTAGGATTAGGAGAGAACACTGAAGCTTTCTTT,CASSLGLGENTEAFF
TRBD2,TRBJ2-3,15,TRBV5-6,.,TGTGCCAGCAGCTTAACTAGCGGGAGAGCGGATACGCAGTATTTT,CASSLTSGRADTQYF
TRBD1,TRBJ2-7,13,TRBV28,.,TGTGCCAGCAGTTTCCCCGACAGGGGCGAGCAGTACTTC,CASSFPDRGEQYF
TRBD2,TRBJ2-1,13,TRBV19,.,TGTGCCAGTAGTGTGCGGGTGGGGGGGGAGCAGTTCTTC,CASSVRVGGEQFF
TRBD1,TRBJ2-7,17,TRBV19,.,TGTGCCAGTAGTATAACCCATGGACAGGGAGACTCCTACGAGCAGTACTTC,CASSITHGQGDSYEQYF
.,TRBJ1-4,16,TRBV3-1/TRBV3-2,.,TGTGCCAGCAGCCCCCCACGGACTACAACTAATGAAAAACTGTTTTTT,CASSPPRTTTNEKLFF
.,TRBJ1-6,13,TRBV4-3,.,TGCGCCAGCAGGCTAGACGTTGATTCACCCCTCCACTTT,CASRLDVDSPLHF
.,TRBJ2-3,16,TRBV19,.,TGTGCCAGTAGTGACACTCCGGGGCGGGCTTCAGATACGCAGTATTTT,CASSDTPGRASDTQYF